The present T cell receptor (beta chain) was sequenced within a study of cytotoxic CD8 clonotypes in ibrutinib-treated CLL. On the study more broadly: Enrolment comprised about 10 relapsed/refractory and approximately 16 treatment-naive patients; roughly 17 were IGHV unmutated.

Worth noting for this clone: The antigen is not known.

Trimming left V 4 bases short and J 3 bases short, with 10 bases between. Germline loops: CDR1 SGHRS, CDR2 YFSETQ. CDR3 length equals 13 residues. Genomic DNA for TCR beta libraries, 2 to 2.5 micrograms, came from cryopreserved PBMCs. Generated by immunoSEQ multiplex PCR, the TCRdb table keeps only in-frame clones and is missing some. The table records around 70,000 clones, about nine tenths of them present only once. Study findings and constraints: Baseline values of clonality outstripped age-matched healthy donors and followed circulating CD8+ T-cell counts. Sustained-remission patients were sampled at different times than progressing patients were.

The source material was PBMCs, sampled after 12 months of ibrutinib treatment. The clonotype originates from a human donor with chronic lymphocytic leukemia. V usage is TRBV5-1 and J usage is TRBJ1-2; D might be TRBD1 (6 bases). As DNA, the CDR3 is TGCGCCAGCAGCCGGACAGCGGACTATGGCTACACCTTC. Its protein product is CASSRTADYGYTF.